There are many counts of the clone carrying this T cell receptor (beta chain). Its antigen is unidentified. The data are from a study of identical twins. Study-wide findings and caveats: In beta out-of-frame sequences, the excess sharing between twins was weaker.

cDNA molecules carried unique molecular identifiers, and template switching added a universal primer site. Via MiXCR, TCRdb re-called the 5' RACE reads, giving one row per CDR3 protein. The table records under 350,000 distinct CDR3 sequences, just under 9.5% of them present only once. Trimming stripped 4 bases from V and 0 bases from J, with 15 bases between. CDR1 SGHTA and CDR2 FQGNSA come from the germline V gene. The CDR3 spans 16 residues. These same data were also listed under a study on yellow fever vaccine responses in identical twins.

The sample consisted of CD8+ T cells sorted from blood. This TCR was sampled from a woman aged 18-29 years in good health. The chain combines TRBV7-2 with TRBJ2-5, with no clear D. The CDR3 DNA sequence: TGTGCCAGCAGCTCCTTCCTAACCAAGTACCAAGAGACCCAGTACTTC. Protein: CASSSFLTKYQETQYF.